These T cell receptor beta chains were read from a single sample in a study of T cells after yellow fever vaccination. TCRdb independently ran MiXCR on the 5' RACE reads; one entry per CDR3 protein. This sample carries around 68,000 distinct CDR3 sequences, more than 5.5% of them seen once, and the ten largest clones take approximately 28%. Sequencing used CD8+ T cells sorted from PBMCs, obtained 10 to 11 days after the first yellow fever vaccination. The receptors originated from a man between 18 and 29 years old who received the YFV17D yellow fever vaccine. CDR3s include the opening cysteine and the closing phenylalanine or tryptophan. D genes are given only for firm matches. Not every row has a clone size; where given, it reads once, few, many or a size class.

CDR3 DNA: TGTGCCAGCAGCCCGGTACAGAGCACAGATACGCAGTATTTT
CDR3 protein: CASSPVQSTDTQYF
V gene: TRBV7-9
clone size: many
D gene: NA
J gene: TRBJ2-3

CDR3 DNA: TGTGCCTCCTGCCAGTATAGTGGACCCTTCAATGAGCAGTTCTTC
CDR3 protein: CASCQYSGPFNEQFF
V gene: TRBV3-1
clone size: once
D gene: NA
J gene: TRBJ2-1

CDR3 DNA: TGTGCCATCAGTGAGTCGCCCCGCGGGACAGCTGTGAACACTGAAGCTTTCTTT
CDR3 protein: CAISESPRGTAVNTEAFF
V gene: TRBV10-3
clone size: many
D gene: TRBD1
J gene: TRBJ1-1

CDR3 DNA: TGTGCCAGCGCCCTCTGGCACGCCACAGATACGCAGTATTTT
CDR3 protein: CASALWHATDTQYF
V gene: TRBV19
clone size: NA
D gene: NA
J gene: TRBJ2-3

CDR3 DNA: TGTGCCAGCAGCAACGAACAGGGTGCGAACACCGGGGAGCTGTTTTTT
CDR3 protein: CASSNEQGANTGELFF
V gene: TRBV21-1
clone size: many
D gene: NA
J gene: TRBJ2-2

CDR3 DNA: TGTGCCAGTAGTATTATAGCGGGGATAGCCAAAAACATTCAGTACTTC
CDR3 protein: CASSIIAGIAKNIQYF
V gene: TRBV19
clone size: NA
D gene: TRBD2
J gene: TRBJ2-4

CDR3 DNA: TGTGCCAGCAGCGGACCGAGAGGTCCGGGAACGAACACTGAAGCTTTCTTT
CDR3 protein: CASSGPRGPGTNTEAFF
V gene: TRBV9
clone size: many
D gene: NA
J gene: TRBJ1-1

CDR3 DNA: TGTGCCTGGAGTCCCTCTGGCGGGGAGCTGTTTTTT
CDR3 protein: CAWSPSGGELFF
V gene: TRBV30
clone size: NA
D gene: NA
J gene: TRBJ2-2

CDR3 DNA: TGTGCCAGCAGCCTTCGGCGGGGCGCCTACGAGCAGTACTTC
CDR3 protein: CASSLRRGAYEQYF
V gene: TRBV4-2
clone size: NA
D gene: NA
J gene: TRBJ2-7

CDR3 DNA: TGTGCCAGCAGCTTAACCCCAGCGGGGGTATACAATGAGCAGTTCTTC
CDR3 protein: CASSLTPAGVYNEQFF
V gene: TRBV7-3
clone size: many
D gene: TRBD2
J gene: TRBJ2-1

CDR3 DNA: TGTGCCAGCAGTCCCGAATCGGCCTCCTCTGGAAACACCATATATTTT
CDR3 protein: CASSPESASSGNTIYF
V gene: TRBV6-1
clone size: many
D gene: NA
J gene: TRBJ1-3

CDR3 DNA: TGTGCCAGCAGCTGGACGGAGCTCAGGGCTAACTATGGCTACACCTTC
CDR3 protein: CASSWTELRANYGYTF
V gene: TRBV7-9
clone size: NA
D gene: NA
J gene: TRBJ1-2

CDR3 DNA: TGCGCCAGCAGCCTCGGAATGAACACTGAAGCTTTCTTT
CDR3 protein: CASSLGMNTEAFF
V gene: TRBV4-1
clone size: few
D gene: NA
J gene: TRBJ1-1

CDR3 DNA: TGCAGTGCTAGGACGGTGACAGCAACAGCACTGCACCCCACAGATACGCAGTATTTT
CDR3 protein: CSARTVTATALHPTDTQYF
V gene: TRBV20-1
clone size: NA
D gene: NA
J gene: TRBJ2-3

CDR3 DNA: TGTGCCAGCAGTTTTGGGACAGTGAACACTGAAGCTTTCTTT
CDR3 protein: CASSFGTVNTEAFF
V gene: TRBV12-3/TRBV12-4
clone size: many
D gene: TRBD1
J gene: TRBJ1-1

CDR3 DNA: TGTGCCAGCAGCTCGGACAGGGGCTGGAACAATCAGCCCCAGCATTTT
CDR3 protein: CASSSDRGWNNQPQHF
V gene: TRBV5-6
clone size: NA
D gene: TRBD1
J gene: TRBJ1-5

CDR3 DNA: TGTGCCAGTAGTATAAGGACAGGGAACACAGATACGCAGTATTTT
CDR3 protein: CASSIRTGNTDTQYF
V gene: TRBV19
clone size: NA
D gene: TRBD1
J gene: TRBJ2-3

CDR3 DNA: TGTGCCAGCAGCCCCGCCCCAGAGACCCAGTACTTC
CDR3 protein: CASSPAPETQYF
V gene: TRBV7-2
clone size: many
D gene: NA
J gene: TRBJ2-5

CDR3 DNA: TGTGCCAGCACCCCGGGCGGGGGAGAGACCCAGTACTTC
CDR3 protein: CASTPGGGETQYF
V gene: TRBV12-3/TRBV12-4
clone size: medium-sized
D gene: TRBD2
J gene: TRBJ2-5

CDR3 DNA: TGTGCCAGCAGTCCGACGGGACCGAACAATGAGCAGTTCTTC
CDR3 protein: CASSPTGPNNEQFF
V gene: TRBV6-1
clone size: many
D gene: NA
J gene: TRBJ2-1

CDR3 DNA: TGTGCCAGCAGCGAGGAACTTAGCGGGGGGGCGAGGAATGAGCAGTTCTTC
CDR3 protein: CASSEELSGGARNEQFF
V gene: TRBV9
clone size: many
D gene: TRBD2
J gene: TRBJ2-1

CDR3 DNA: TGTGCCAGCAGTCTCAACCCCGGGACAGATACGCAGTATTTT
CDR3 protein: CASSLNPGTDTQYF
V gene: TRBV27
clone size: NA
D gene: NA
J gene: TRBJ2-3

CDR3 DNA: TGCAGCGGACTTCCCGACCCCTATACGCAGTATTTT
CDR3 protein: CSGLPDPYTQYF
V gene: TRBV29-1
clone size: many
D gene: NA
J gene: TRBJ2-3

CDR3 DNA: TGCGCCAGCAGTCCGGTCGGGAGGGTTTACGAGCAGTACTTC
CDR3 protein: CASSPVGRVYEQYF
V gene: TRBV5-1
clone size: NA
D gene: TRBD2
J gene: TRBJ2-7

CDR3 DNA: TGTGCCAGCAGCTCCCGGGATACGCAGTATTTT
CDR3 protein: CASSSRDTQYF
V gene: TRBV4-2
clone size: few
D gene: NA
J gene: TRBJ2-3

CDR3 DNA: TGCGCCAGCAGACCTCTTGATGGTGATGAGCAGTTCTTC
CDR3 protein: CASRPLDGDEQFF
V gene: TRBV10-2
clone size: NA
D gene: NA
J gene: TRBJ2-1

CDR3 DNA: TGCGCCAGCAGCCAGTATGACACCCAGGGCACTGAAGCTTTCTTT
CDR3 protein: CASSQYDTQGTEAFF
V gene: TRBV4-3
clone size: many
D gene: NA
J gene: TRBJ1-1

CDR3 DNA: TGTGCCTTCAGACAGGAAGAGGTCGGGACAGCTAGCACAGATACGCAGTATTTT
CDR3 protein: CAFRQEEVGTASTDTQYF
V gene: TRBV2
clone size: few
D gene: TRBD1
J gene: TRBJ2-3

CDR3 DNA: TGTGCCAGCAGCACTTTTCCAGAAGGGACTGAAGCTTTCTTT
CDR3 protein: CASSTFPEGTEAFF
V gene: TRBV11-2
clone size: few
D gene: NA
J gene: TRBJ1-1

CDR3 DNA: TGTGCCAGCAGCGAGGGGGAGGGGGGGTTGCCAGATACGCAGTATTTT
CDR3 protein: CASSEGEGGLPDTQYF
V gene: TRBV5-6
clone size: NA
D gene: NA
J gene: TRBJ2-3

CDR3 DNA: TGTGCCAGCACTAACGGGGGGTCGAACACAGATACGCAGTATTTT
CDR3 protein: CASTNGGSNTDTQYF
V gene: TRBV7-9
clone size: many
D gene: TRBD2
J gene: TRBJ2-3

CDR3 DNA: TGTGCCAGCAGCTTGGGGGTAAATTCACCCCTCCACTTT
CDR3 protein: CASSLGVNSPLHF
V gene: TRBV5-4
clone size: NA
D gene: NA
J gene: TRBJ1-6

CDR3 DNA: TGTGCCAGCAGCTTAAGGGCACTCAGCTCTGGGGCCAACGTCCTGACTTTC
CDR3 protein: CASSLRALSSGANVLTF
V gene: TRBV7-3
clone size: few
D gene: NA
J gene: TRBJ2-6